Listed below are T cell receptor beta chains from one sample, sequenced in a study of cytomegalovirus exposure and HLA in healthy donors. Clones were sequenced by immunoSEQ multiplex PCR, and TCRdb holds only the in-frame ones, with some missing. The table includes about 130,000 clones, 70% to 80% detected once. Source material: PBMCs. These receptors were taken from a woman aged 55-75 years in good health and CMV-seronegative. Each CDR3 is given with its conserved first and last residue. The D gene is left open where the match is weak. A row's size may be missing; if present it is once, few, many or a size class.

V gene	J gene	D gene	clone size	CDR3 DNA	CDR3 protein
TRBV5-1	TRBJ1-1	-	-	TGCGCCAGCAGCTTGGCCGAGGGCACGAACACTGAAGCTTTCTTT	CASSLAEGTNTEAFF
TRBV7-9	TRBJ1-6	TRBD1	-	TGTGCCAGCAGCCGCGGGACAGACCATTCACCCCTCCACTTT	CASSRGTDHSPLHF
TRBV28	TRBJ2-7	-	-	TGTGCCAGCAGTCCACTCACCGGGGGCGAGCAGTACTTC	CASSPLTGGEQYF
TRBV7-8	TRBJ2-5	-	-	TGTGCCAGCAGCCGGGTTGGTCCAATGTTGGGGACCCAGTACTTC	CASSRVGPMLGTQYF
TRBV7-9	TRBJ2-7	TRBD1	-	TGTGCCAGCAGCTCGGACAGGGAGAAGTCCTACGAGCAGTACTTC	CASSSDREKSYEQYF
TRBV18	TRBJ1-2	TRBD1	-	TGTGCCAGCTCCCCCGACAGGGTTGAAGGCTACACCTTC	CASSPDRVEGYTF
TRBV28	TRBJ2-7	-	-	TGTGCCAGTACGAGGGGGCGGGACGGTGAGCAGTACTTC	CASTRGRDGEQYF
TRBV2	TRBJ1-5	TRBD1	-	TGTGCCAGCAGGAGGACAGGGTTATTAGATCAGCCCCAGCATTTT	CASRRTGLLDQPQHF
TRBV2	TRBJ2-2	TRBD2	-	TGTGCCAGCAGTGACCCGGGACTAGCGGTCATCGCGAACACCGGGGAGCTGTTTTTT	CASSDPGLAVIANTGELFF
TRBV7-7	TRBJ2-5	TRBD2	-	TGTGCCAGCAGCTTTTACAGCGGGACGTTGGTGGCCCAAGAGACCCAGTACTTC	CASSFYSGTLVAQETQYF
TRBV27	TRBJ2-7	TRBD2	-	TGTGCCAGCAGTTTCCAACCCATAGCGGGATCATTCTACGAGCAGTACTTC	CASSFQPIAGSFYEQYF
TRBV7-8	TRBJ1-2	TRBD1	-	TGTGCCAGCAGTCAGGGGGCGTTTTATGGCTACACCTTC	CASSQGAFYGYTF
TRBV30	TRBJ1-1	-	-	TGTGCCTGGAGTTCTGCAGGCTACACTGAAGCTTTCTTT	CAWSSAGYTEAFF
TRBV25-1	TRBJ1-6	-	-	TGTGCCAGCAGTAACAGGTTGGGGAATTCACCCCTCCACTTT	CASSNRLGNSPLHF
TRBV11-1	TRBJ1-3	-	-	TGTGCCAGCAGCTTAGGTGCGGAGTTCGGCACCATATATTTT	CASSLGAEFGTIYF
TRBV7-9	TRBJ2-3	-	-	TGTGCCAGCAGCTTAATAGCGGCGGGAGATACGCAGTATTTT	CASSLIAAGDTQYF
TRBV19	TRBJ1-2	-	-	TGTGCCAGTAGCCCCGTTGTAGGAGATTATGGCTACACCTTC	CASSPVVGDYGYTF
TRBV11-2	TRBJ2-7	TRBD2	-	TGTGCCAGCAGCTCAGGGACTAGCGGGGGGAACGAGCAGTACTTC	CASSSGTSGGNEQYF
TRBV18	TRBJ1-2	-	-	TGTGCCAGCTCACCCCCCCTTGGGAGCGGCTACACCTTC	CASSPPLGSGYTF
TRBV30	TRBJ2-1	TRBD2	few	TGTGCCTGGAGTCTGAAGCGGGGCTACAATGAGCAGTTCTTC	CAWSLKRGYNEQFF
TRBV28	TRBJ2-7	TRBD2	few	TGTGCCAGCAGTTTATCTGCGGGAGGGCCTTACGAGCAGTACTTC	CASSLSAGGPYEQYF
TRBV27	TRBJ1-5	-	-	TGTGCCAGCAGTTTATTCGGCGGGTTTAATGGGCCCCAGCATTTT	CASSLFGGFNGPQHF
TRBV5-4	TRBJ2-2	TRBD1	-	TGTGCCAGCAGCCCCCCGACAGGGCGGCCCGGGGAGCTGTTTTTT	CASSPPTGRPGELFF
TRBV27	TRBJ2-7	-	-	TGTGCCAGCAGTTTAAGCAGGGGAAGCGAGCAGTACTTC	CASSLSRGSEQYF
TRBV11-2	TRBJ2-7	-	-	TGTGCCAGCAGCTTAGGTCGGACAGCATCCTACGAGCAGTACTTC	CASSLGRTASYEQYF
TRBV5-1	TRBJ2-5	-	-	TGCGCCAGCAGCTTGGGCAGCGGGTACCAAGAGACCCAGTACTTC	CASSLGSGYQETQYF
TRBV2	TRBJ1-1	TRBD1	-	TGTGCCAGCAGTTCGGACAGGGGGCGAGAAGCTTTCTTT	CASSSDRGREAFF
TRBV7-9	TRBJ2-7	-	-	TGTGCCAGCAGCTCTGGGAGAGAGAAATCCTACGAGCAGTACTTC	CASSSGREKSYEQYF
TRBV7-9	TRBJ1-4	-	-	TGTGCCAGCAGCTCACAGGGAGCTTCAACTAATGAAAAACTGTTTTTT	CASSSQGASTNEKLFF
TRBV7-6	TRBJ2-7	TRBD1	-	TGTGCCAGCAGCTTAGGAGGGGGCGGGGAGCAGTACTTC	CASSLGGGGEQYF
TRBV6-1	TRBJ2-6	-	-	TGTGCCAGCAGTGAAGCTGGCCAGGGTGCCAACGTCCTGACTTTC	CASSEAGQGANVLTF
TRBV7-9	TRBJ1-2	TRBD1	-	TGTGCCAGCAGCCTAACGGGACAGGGGTCCTATGGCTACACCTTC	CASSLTGQGSYGYTF
TRBV14	TRBJ1-6	-	once	TGTGCCAGCAACCGACAGACCTATTCACCCCTCCACTTT	CASNRQTYSPLHF
TRBV5-4	TRBJ2-3	TRBD2	-	TGTGCCAGCAGCACTAGCGGGAACACAGATACGCAGTATTTT	CASSTSGNTDTQYF
TRBV28	TRBJ1-5	-	-	TGTGCCAGCATCGATCAGCCCCAGCATTTT	CASIDQPQHF
TRBV5-8	TRBJ1-1	TRBD1	-	TGTGCCAGCAGCCTCGGACAGGGCGAAGTGGGGCAACAATACACTGAAGCTTTCTTT	CASSLGQGEVGQQYTEAFF
TRBV7-9	TRBJ2-7	-	once	TGTGCCAGCAGCCCCGGACAGCTCTCCTACGAGCAGTACTTC	CASSPGQLSYEQYF
TRBV10-1	TRBJ2-3	-	-	TGCGCCAGCAGTGAAGGGGGGGTCATCACAGATACGCAGTATTTT	CASSEGGVITDTQYF
TRBV27	TRBJ1-2	-	-	TGTGCCAGCAGTTCATCCGCCGGCAGGGGCGCTAACTATGGCTACACCTTC	CASSSSAGRGANYGYTF
TRBV7-6	TRBJ2-7	TRBD2	-	TGTGCCAGCATGACTACGCGGGAGGGCCTGAACGAGCAGTACTTC	CASMTTREGLNEQYF
TRBV19	TRBJ1-2	-	-	TGTGCCAGTAGTATCCAGATCAACTATGGCTACACCTTC	CASSIQINYGYTF
TRBV7-9	TRBJ2-1	TRBD2	-	TGTGCCAGCAGCCCTCTGACTAGCAGTAAGAATGAGCAGTTCTTC	CASSPLTSSKNEQFF
TRBV28	TRBJ2-1	TRBD2	once	TGTGCCAGCAGGGGAAGCGGGGGGGCCTACAATGAGCAGTTCTTC	CASRGSGGAYNEQFF
TRBV7-2	TRBJ2-7	TRBD2	few	TGTGCCAGCAGCTTAGGGGTAGCGGGGGTCTACGAGCAGTACTTC	CASSLGVAGVYEQYF
TRBV6-1	TRBJ2-3	-	-	TGTGCCAGCAAGTGGGGGGAGACAGGCACAGATACGCAGTATTTT	CASKWGETGTDTQYF
TRBV5-4	TRBJ2-5	TRBD2	-	TGTGCCAGCAGCAAGGGGGGACTAGCGGGGAACCAAGAGACCCAGTACTTC	CASSKGGLAGNQETQYF
TRBV7-6	TRBJ2-4	TRBD2	-	TGTGCCAGCAGCTTAGACGGGGGGGGCAGCAAAAACATTCAGTACTTC	CASSLDGGGSKNIQYF
TRBV7-9	TRBJ2-1	-	-	TGTGCCAGCAGCGGCGGGTCAGTGTCGGGGGGCTATGAGCAGTTCTTC	CASSGGSVSGGYEQFF
TRBV6-1	TRBJ2-7	TRBD2	-	TGTGCCAGCAGTGAAGTGGGTAGCGGGAACCCCTACGAGCAGTACTTC	CASSEVGSGNPYEQYF
TRBV30	TRBJ1-2	-	-	TGTGCCTGGGACGTGGCGGCGGTTGGCTACACCTTC	CAWDVAAVGYTF
TRBV6-5	TRBJ1-2	TRBD1	-	TGTGCCAGCAGTTACTCGACAGGGGGTGGCTACACCTTC	CASSYSTGGGYTF
TRBV7-9	TRBJ2-5	TRBD1	-	TGTGCCAGCAGCTTAGTAGGGGGCGGGTCGGAGACCCAGTACTTC	CASSLVGGGSETQYF
TRBV6-5	TRBJ2-3	-	-	TGTGCCAGCAGTTACTCGACTAGTCAAGATACGCAGTATTTT	CASSYSTSQDTQYF
TRBV2	TRBJ2-1	-	once	TGTGCCAGCTCGATGGGAGCCTTCTACAATGAGCAGTTCTTC	CASSMGAFYNEQFF
TRBV28	TRBJ2-7	TRBD1	-	TGTGCCAGCAGCCGGGGACAGTTCTACGAGCAGTACTTC	CASSRGQFYEQYF
TRBV2	TRBJ2-7	TRBD1	-	TGTGCCAGCAGTGAAGGACAGGGGAAAAGTTACGAGCAGTACTTC	CASSEGQGKSYEQYF
TRBV19	TRBJ2-5	TRBD2	-	TGTGCCAGTAGTTCGGAAGGGGCTAGCGGGGGGGAAGAGACCCAGTACTTC	CASSSEGASGGEETQYF
TRBV5-6	TRBJ2-7	TRBD2	-	TGTGCCAGCAGCTTTCGGACTAGTTCCTACGAGCAGTACTTC	CASSFRTSSYEQYF
TRBV5-4	TRBJ2-1	-	-	TGTGCCAGCAGCTTGCCCGGGGAGATCCCCTACAATGAGCAGTTCTTC	CASSLPGEIPYNEQFF